The 20 T cell receptor beta chains in this list originate from one sample, sequenced in a study of shared clonotypes between healthy human individuals. The assay was immunoSEQ multiplex PCR, and TCRdb's table has in-frame clones only and misses some. Counted here are hundreds of thousands of clones, approximately 75% occurring once; the ten biggest clones make up approximately 2%. The sequencing input was memory CD4+ T cells sorted from blood. Regarding subset: CD45RA-negative fraction. All receptors derive from a woman aged 25 to 45 in good health.

The chain couples TRBV6-5 to TRBJ1-5, with 9 bases lining up with TRBD1. This CDR3 region has 14 residues. Germline CDR1 is MNHEY and CDR2 is SVGAGI. J gave up 6 bases and V 5 bases, and 5 bases lay outside the gene matches. Here the CDR3 DNA reads TGTGCCAGCAGTCCAACAGGGGGCGGTCAGCCCCAGCATTTT. Translated, it gives CASSPTGGGQPQHF.

The V call is TRBV25-1, the J call TRBJ2-5, with 10 bases matching TRBD2. Trimming removed 3 bases from V and 1 base from J; junction bases left unmatched: 11. Germline CDR1 reads MGHDK; CDR2 reads SYGVNS. The CDR3 consists of 18 residues. The CDR3 DNA follows: TGTGCCAGCAGTGATGGACTAGCGGAGATGGGGGCCCAAGAGACCCAGTACTTC. Protein: CASSDGLAEMGAQETQYF.

The genes are TRBV4-1 and TRBJ1-3; 7 bases agree with TRBD1. There are 15 residues in the CDR3. V shed 4 bases, J shed 5 bases, and the junction held 8 bases outside the gene matches. The germline gives CDR1 MGHRA, CDR2 YSYEKL. The CDR3 bases are TGCGCCAGCAGCCCGACCGGGACAGAACGAAACACCATATATTTT. This gives the protein CASSPTGTERNTIYF.

This clone was seen many times. The rearrangement uses TRBV21-1 and TRBJ2-1; TRBD2, as called in the table, went unchecked against the DNA. TRBV21-1 constitutes a pseudogene. The CDR3 contains 18 residues. The CDR3 region has the DNA TGTGCCAGCAGCAAAGGGTGGTTAGTAGCGGGAAGGTACAATGAGCAGTTCTTC. It translates to CASSKGWLVAGRYNEQFF.

The chain is built from TRBV6-6 and TRBJ2-1; 9 bases agree with TRBD1. Germline V CDR1 and CDR2: MNHNY, SVGAGI (reference sequence). CDR3 length equals 14 residues. J was trimmed by 4 bases and V by 5 bases; bases with no gene match: 3. CDR3 in DNA: TGTGCCAGCAGTGCCGGGACAGGGTACAATGAGCAGTTCTTC. Its translation: CASSAGTGYNEQFF.

The count of this clone is one. This chain links TRBV28 with TRBJ1-5; 7 bases are shared with TRBD1. The CDR3 sequence is 17 residues long. Losses at the gene ends were 2 bases for V and 1 base for J; bases not matched to a gene: 8. Germline CDR1 and CDR2: MDHEN and SYDVKM. The CDR3 loop is CASSLAGTAGSNQPQHF. Written as DNA, the CDR3 is TGTGCCAGCAGTTTAGCTGGGACAGCCGGGAGCAATCAGCCCCAGCATTTT.

There are a few counts of this clone. The chain couples TRBV7-8 to TRBJ1-1; possibly TRBD1 for D (6 bases). V dropped 5 bases and J dropped 4 bases, with 11 bases sitting between them. The CDR3 sequence is 13 residues long. Germline V gene data show CDR1 as SGHVS and CDR2 as FQNEAQ. The CDR3 loop is CASSPQGTTEAFF. Here the CDR3 DNA reads TGTGCCAGCAGCCCACAGGGAACCACTGAAGCTTTCTTT.

Points on this clone: The same CDR3 is also encoded by other DNA sequences in this sample. The chain is built from TRBV5-1 and TRBJ2-1, with 12 bases fitting TRBD2. V shed 4 bases, J shed 4 bases, and the junction held 3 bases outside the gene matches. The CDR3 has 15 residues. Germline CDR1 and CDR2: SGHRS and YFSETQ. CDR3 nucleotide sequence: TGCGCCAGCAGCCAAGGGACTAGCGGGTACAATGAGCAGTTCTTC. Its protein is CASSQGTSGYNEQFF.

V gene TRBV5-1 combines with J gene TRBJ2-3; D is unclear. The CDR3 sequence is 16 residues long. CDR1 SGHRS and CDR2 YFSETQ come from the germline V gene. V dropped 0 bases and J dropped 3 bases, with 14 bases sitting between them. The CDR3, as DNA: TGCGCCAGCAGCTTGGGGGTAGTAACGACAACAGATACGCAGTATTTT. It encodes CASSLGVVTTTDTQYF.

This clone came up once. V and J are TRBV18 and TRBJ2-1, with 8 bases aligning to TRBD2. The CDR3 loop spans 15 amino acids. With V trimmed by 4 bases and J by 5 bases, 7 bases remained unmatched. Germline V gives CDR1 KGHSH, CDR2 LQKENI. The CDR3 loop reads CASSRSGDVNNEQFF. In nucleotides, the CDR3 is TGTGCCAGCTCACGTAGCGGGGATGTTAACAATGAGCAGTTCTTC.

The chain joins TRBV15 to TRBJ2-1; TRBD2 agrees at 8 bases. Germline-derived CDR1 and CDR2 are LNHNV and YYDKDF (reference sequence). V shed 2 bases and J 5 bases; nucleotides not matched to a gene: 11. The CDR3 extends over 17 amino acids. The chain's CDR3 is CATSRPLAGRGNNEQFF. Written as DNA, the CDR3 is TGTGCCACCAGCAGACCCTTAGCGGGGAGAGGTAACAATGAGCAGTTCTTC.

Concerning this clone: This sample includes further DNA sequences coding for the same CDR3. The chain couples TRBV5-1 to TRBJ2-3; D is unclear. This CDR3 has 14 amino acids. Germline-derived CDR1 and CDR2 are SGHRS and YFSETQ. Trimming removed 0 bases at V and 0 bases at J, with 5 bases between. The CDR3 DNA reads TGCGCCAGCAGCTTGGGCAGCAGCACAGATACGCAGTATTTT. Translated, it gives CASSLGSSTDTQYF.

This clone was seen ten or more times. In DNA form, the CDR3 reads TGCGCCAGCAGTGAGTCCGGGACAGGGGTTCGGGATACGCAGTATTTT. Protein product: CASSESGTGVRDTQYF. The chain carries TRBV10-1 and TRBJ2-3; 10 nucleotides line up with TRBD1. Per the germline V gene, CDR1 is WNHNN and CDR2 is SYGVQD (reference sequence). This CDR3 is 16 amino acids long. V was clipped by 0 bases and J by 6 bases; unmatched bases: 6.

This clone has only one observation. In nucleotides, the CDR3 is TGCAGCGCAAGACTGCACTCCTACGAGCAGTACTTC. Its translation is CSARLHSYEQYF. This rearrangement joins TRBV29-1 to TRBJ2-7; D is unclear. The germline V gene has CDR1 SQVTM and CDR2 ANQGSEA. Trimming removed 7 bases at V and 0 bases at J, with 10 bases between. This CDR3 has 12 amino acids.

J is TRBJ2-7 and V is TRBV29-1; D is unresolved. Germline CDR1 SQVTM, CDR2 ANQGSEA. The CDR3 contains 11 residues. Deletions cut 7 bases from V and 0 bases from J, with 7 bases between. CDR3 in amino acids: CSGEDSYEQYF. Here the CDR3 DNA reads TGCAGCGGTGAGGACTCCTACGAGCAGTACTTC.

V gene TRBV2 combines with J gene TRBJ2-7; D is possibly TRBD2 (5 bases). This CDR3 contains 13 residues. V dropped 1 base and J dropped 4 bases, with 8 bases sitting between them. Germline CDR1 and CDR2: SNHLY and FYNNEI. CDR3 nucleotides: TGTGCCAGCAGTGAAGAGAGGGCTTACGAGCAGTACTTC. It encodes CASSEERAYEQYF.

The chain is built from TRBV30 and TRBJ2-1; D gene ambiguous. This CDR3 is 17 amino acids long. Trimming stripped 3 bases from V and 3 bases from J, with 21 bases between. Looked up from germline, CDR1 is GTSNPN and CDR2 is SVGIG (reference sequence). The CDR3 reads CAWRDRLGMKFYNEQFF. CDR3 sequence (DNA): TGTGCCTGGAGAGATCGATTGGGGATGAAATTCTACAATGAGCAGTTCTTC.

At least ten counts were recorded for this clone. The chain carries TRBV10-3 and TRBJ2-2, with D unclear. This CDR3 region has 16 residues. V was trimmed by 0 bases and J by 3 bases, leaving 11 bases between them. Germline V gene data show CDR1 as ENHRY and CDR2 as SYGVKD. CDR3 sequence (DNA): TGTGCCATCAGTGAGTCGAATTCCAGCTACACCGGGGAGCTGTTTTTT. It translates to CAISESNSSYTGELFF.

The rearrangement uses TRBV7-7 and TRBJ2-1; D is uncertain. The CDR3 has 15 residues. Trimming removed 4 bases at V and 1 base at J, with 11 bases between. The germline CDR1 and CDR2 sequences are SSHAT and FNYEAQ (reference sequence). The CDR3 spells CASSSGRVSYNEQFF. In DNA, the CDR3 is TGTGCCAGCAGCTCCGGACGGGTATCCTACAATGAGCAGTTCTTC.

This chain uses TRBV16 with TRBJ1-1; D is ambiguous. Germline V gene data show CDR1 as KGHSY and CDR2 as FQNENV. V was shortened by 1 base and J by 7 bases, with 16 bases between the two germline ends. The CDR3 covers 15 residues. CDR3 region: CASSQLVRAAGEAFF. The DNA of the CDR3 is TGTGCCAGCAGCCAATTAGTGAGGGCGGCGGGTGAAGCTTTCTTT.